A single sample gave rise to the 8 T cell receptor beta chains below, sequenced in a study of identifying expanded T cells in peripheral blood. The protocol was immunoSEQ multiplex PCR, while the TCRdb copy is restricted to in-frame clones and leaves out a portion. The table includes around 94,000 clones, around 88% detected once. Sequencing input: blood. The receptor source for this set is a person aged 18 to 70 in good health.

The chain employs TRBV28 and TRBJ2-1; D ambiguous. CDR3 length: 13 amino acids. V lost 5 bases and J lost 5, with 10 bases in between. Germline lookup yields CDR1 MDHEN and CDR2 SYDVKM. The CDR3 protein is CASSILRDNEQFF. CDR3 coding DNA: TGTGCCAGCAGTATTCTCCGGGACAATGAGCAGTTCTTC.

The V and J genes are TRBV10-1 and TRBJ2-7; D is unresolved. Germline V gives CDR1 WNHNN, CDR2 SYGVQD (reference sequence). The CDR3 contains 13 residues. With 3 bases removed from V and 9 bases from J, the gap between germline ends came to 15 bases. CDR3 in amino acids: CASSDSANEGQYF. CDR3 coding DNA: TGCGCCAGCAGTGACTCGGCTAACGAAGGGCAGTACTTC.

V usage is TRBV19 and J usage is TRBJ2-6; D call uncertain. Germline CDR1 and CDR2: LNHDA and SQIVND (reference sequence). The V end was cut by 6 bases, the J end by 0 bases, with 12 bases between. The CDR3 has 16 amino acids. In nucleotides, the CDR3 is TGTGCCAGTAGGGTAGGGTTTAGCTCTGGGGCCAACGTCCTGACTTTC. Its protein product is CASRVGFSSGANVLTF.

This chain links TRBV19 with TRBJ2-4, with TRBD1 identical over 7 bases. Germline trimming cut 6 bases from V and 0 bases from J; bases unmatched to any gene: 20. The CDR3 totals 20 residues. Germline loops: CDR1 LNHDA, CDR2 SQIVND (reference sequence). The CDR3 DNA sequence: TGTGCCAGTAGCCCGAAAATCCCCGGGACAGCACCATTAGCCAAAAACATTCAGTACTTC. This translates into CASSPKIPGTAPLAKNIQYF.

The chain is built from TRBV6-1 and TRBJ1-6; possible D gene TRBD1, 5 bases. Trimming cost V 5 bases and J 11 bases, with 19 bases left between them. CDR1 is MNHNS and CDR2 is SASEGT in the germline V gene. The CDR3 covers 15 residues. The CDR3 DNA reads TGTGCCAGCAGTACCCGGACCGAGGGACGAACACCCCTCCACTTT. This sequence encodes CASSTRTEGRTPLHF.

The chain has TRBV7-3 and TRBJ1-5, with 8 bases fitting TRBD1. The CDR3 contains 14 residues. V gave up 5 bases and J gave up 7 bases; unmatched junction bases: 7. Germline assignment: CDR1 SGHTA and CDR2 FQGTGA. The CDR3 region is CASSEGQEGQPQHF. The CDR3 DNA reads TGTGCCAGCAGCGAGGGACAGGAGGGACAGCCCCAGCATTTT.

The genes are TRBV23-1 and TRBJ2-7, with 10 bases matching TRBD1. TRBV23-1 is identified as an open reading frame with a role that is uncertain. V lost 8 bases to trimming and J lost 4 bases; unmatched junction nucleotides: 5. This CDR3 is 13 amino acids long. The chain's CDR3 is CASRRDRGYEQYF. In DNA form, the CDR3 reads TGCGCCAGCCGCCGGGACAGGGGATACGAGCAGTACTTC.

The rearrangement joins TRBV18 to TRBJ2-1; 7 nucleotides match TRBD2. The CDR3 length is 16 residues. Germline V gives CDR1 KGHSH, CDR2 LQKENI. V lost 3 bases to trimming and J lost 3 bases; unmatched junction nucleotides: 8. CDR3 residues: CASSPERRDYYNEQFF. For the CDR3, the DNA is TGTGCCAGCTCACCTGAGAGAAGGGACTACTACAATGAGCAGTTCTTC. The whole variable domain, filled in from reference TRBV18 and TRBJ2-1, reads NAGVMQNPRHLVRRRGQEARLRCSPMKGHSHVYWYRQLPEEGLKFMVYLQKENIIDESGMPKERFSAEFPKEGPSILRIQQVVRGDSAAYFCASSPERRDYYNEQFFGPGTRLTVL.